These 29 T cell receptor beta chains originate from one sample sequenced in a study of shared clonotypes between healthy human individuals. Clones were read by immunoSEQ multiplex PCR, and TCRdb kept only the in-frame ones, dropping some. The table shows over a million clones, with 70% to 80% occurring only once. The sample comprised memory CD4+ T cells from PBMCs. Subset: CD45RA-negative fraction. The receptors originated from a man younger than 35 in good health. Some clones in this sample may be carry-over from other donors' samples.

This chain connects TRBV27 to TRBJ2-1, with 9 bases that match TRBD2. Trimming at V came to 5 bases and at J to 8 bases, leaving 16 bases not matched to a gene. This CDR3 is built from 17 residues. Per the germline V gene, CDR1 is MNHEY and CDR2 is SMNVEV (reference sequence). The CDR3: CASSPFRGGRARDEQFF. DNA for the CDR3: TGTGCCAGCAGTCCGTTTCGGGGCGGGAGGGCCCGGGATGAGCAGTTCTTC.

CDR3 sequence reads: CASSLTEKLFF. The CDR3 region has the DNA TGTGCCAGCAGCCTGACGGAAAAACTGTTTTTT. The gene calls are TRBV7-9 and TRBJ1-4; D ambiguous. CDR1 is SEHNR, CDR2 FQNEAQ, per germline (reference sequence). The germline V and J ends were trimmed by 5 bases and 8 bases, with 6 bases remaining between them. The CDR3 consists of 11 residues.

The chain has TRBV7-2 and TRBJ2-4, with 7 bases matching TRBD2. The V gene's germline CDR1 is SGHTA and CDR2 FQGNSA. J lost 8 bases, V lost 1 base, and 8 bases had no gene match. This CDR3 has 15 amino acids. CDR3 amino acids: CASSLGGGKGDIQYF. The CDR3 bases are TGTGCCAGCAGCTTAGGCGGGGGAAAAGGGGACATTCAGTACTTC.

The chain has TRBV28 and TRBJ2-1; possibly TRBD2 for D (5 bases). V lost 11 bases and J lost 5, with 16 bases in between. This CDR3 has 13 amino acids. In germline, CDR1 is MDHEN, CDR2 SYDVKM. CDR3 in amino acids: CAHRLTRDNEQFF. In DNA form, the CDR3 reads TGTGCCCACCGGCTTACTAGGGACAATGAGCAGTTCTTC.

The chain recombines TRBV13 with TRBJ2-1, with no clear D. CDR3 length: 15 residues. Trimming shortened V by 4 bases and J by 0 bases, and 10 bases separated the two germline ends. Germline values: CDR1 PRHDT, CDR2 FYEKMQ (reference sequence). CDR3 loop: CASSSRPSSYNEQFF. The CDR3 DNA is TGTGCCAGCAGCTCCAGGCCGAGCTCCTACAATGAGCAGTTCTTC.

V and J are TRBV18 and TRBJ2-5, with a weak D call TRBD1 (5 bases). V was clipped by 1 base and J by 5 bases, with 8 bases between them. This CDR3 has 13 residues. Looked up from germline, CDR1 is KGHSH and CDR2 is LQKENI. The CDR3 bases are TGTGCCAGCTCACCACAGGGGATGGAGACCCAGTACTTC. The encoded protein is CASSPQGMETQYF.

This CDR3 reads CASPGAGELFF. The CDR3, as DNA: TGTGCCAGCCCGGGTGCCGGGGAGCTGTTTTTT. The V gene is TRBV7-2, the J gene TRBJ2-2; D call uncertain. CDR1 is SGHTA, CDR2 FQGNSA, per germline. Trimming removed 8 bases from V and 6 bases from J, with 7 bases in between. The CDR3 is 11 residues long.

This sequence joins TRBV10-3 and TRBJ1-2; 8 nucleotides match TRBD1. Germline values: CDR1 ENHRY, CDR2 SYGVKD. The CDR3 totals 14 residues. The trim removed 5 bases at V and 7 bases at J, leaving 9 bases unmatched. CDR3 region: CAISPGQGAGGYTF. CDR3 bases: TGTGCCATCAGTCCCGGGCAGGGGGCGGGTGGCTACACCTTC.

A note on this clone: Other nucleotide sequences from this sample produce the same CDR3. The chain links TRBV30 to TRBJ1-3; D not resolved. Germline V gene lookup returns CDR1 GTSNPN and CDR2 SVGIG (reference sequence). Trimming took off 2 bases at V and 0 bases at J, with 2 bases between the two ends. The CDR3 has 12 residues. The CDR3 DNA is TGTGCCTGGAGTTCCTCTGGAAACACCATATATTTT. This gives the protein CAWSSSGNTIYF. Based on the CDR3 plus reference TRBV30 and TRBJ1-3, the full variable domain is SQTIHQWPATLVQPVGSPLSLECTVEGTSNPNLYWYRQAAGRGLQLLFYSVGIGQISSEVPQNLSASRPQDRQFILSSKKLLLSDSGFYLCAWSSSGNTIYFGEGSWLTVV.

The chain recombines TRBV29-1 with TRBJ2-1; the D is unclear. The CDR3 loop spans 11 amino acids. CDR1 and CDR2 (germline): SQVTM, ANQGSEA. Trimming pared 4 bases from V and 6 bases from J, leaving 7 bases between. CDR3 nucleotide sequence: TGCAGCGTTGGTTGGGCCAATGAGCAGTTCTTC. As protein: CSVGWANEQFF.

The genes are TRBV28 and TRBJ1-3; 8 nucleotides match TRBD1. The CDR3 contains 13 residues. Germline V gene data show CDR1 as MDHEN and CDR2 as SYDVKM. After removal of 8 bases from V and 2 bases from J, the junction contained 2 bases not matched to a gene. The chain's CDR3 is CASQTGAGNTIYF. The CDR3 DNA sequence: TGTGCCAGCCAGACAGGGGCTGGAAACACCATATATTTT. Based on the CDR3 plus reference TRBV28 and TRBJ1-3, the full variable domain is DVKVTQSSRYLVKRTGEKVFLECVQDMDHENMFWYRQDPGLGLRLIYFSYDVKMKEKGDIPEGYSVSREKKERFSLILESASTNQTSMYLCASQTGAGNTIYFGEGSWLTVV.

The chain recombines TRBV28 with TRBJ2-7; 7 bases map to TRBD1. The germline V gene encodes CDR1 MDHEN and CDR2 SYDVKM. This CDR3 is built from 14 residues. The trim removed 7 bases at V and 0 bases at J, leaving 6 bases unmatched. CDR3: CASKRGTASYEQYF. CDR3 coding DNA: TGTGCCAGCAAACGAGGGACAGCCTCCTACGAGCAGTACTTC.

With regard to this clone: A single base separates this from a much larger clone, so it may be a read error. The sample carries other DNA sequences with the same CDR3. V usage is TRBV2 and J usage is TRBJ2-3, with a weak D call TRBD2 (6 bases). Trimming pared 1 base from V and 1 base from J, leaving 6 bases between. CDR1 is SNHLY and CDR2 is FYNNEI in the germline V gene. This CDR3 spans 14 amino acids. CDR3 DNA: TGTGCCAGCAGTGAAGGGGGGGGCACAGATACGCAGTATTTT. Its protein product is CASSEGGGTDTQYF. Filled out from reference TRBV2 and TRBJ2-3, the complete variable domain reads EPEVTQTPSHQVTQMGQEVILRCVPISNHLYFYWYRQILGQKVEFLVSFYNNEISEKSEIFDDQFSVERPDGSNFTLKIRSTKLEDSAMYFCASSEGGGTDTQYFGPGTRLTVL.

The chain carries TRBV28 and TRBJ2-2, with D tentatively TRBD1 (5 bases). The CDR3 length is 17 residues. Between the trimmed V and J ends, which lost 5 bases and 0 bases, there was a span of 16 bases. The germline V gene encodes CDR1 MDHEN and CDR2 SYDVKM. CDR3 DNA: TGTGCCAGCAGTCCCACCCGGACATTCACGAACACCGGGGAGCTGTTTTTT. Its protein product is CASSPTRTFTNTGELFF.

V gene TRBV6-6 combines with J gene TRBJ2-5; TRBD2 matches at 10 bases. CDR3 length equals 16 residues. V gave up 8 bases and J gave up 4 bases; unmatched junction bases: 13. The germline V gene has CDR1 MNHNY and CDR2 SVGAGI (reference sequence). The DNA of the CDR3 is TGTGCCAGCCACGGGGCTAGCGGGAGTACTTCAGAGACCCAGTACTTC. It codes for CASHGASGSTSETQYF.

The gene calls are TRBV7-2 and TRBJ2-1, with unresolved D. Germline CDR1 SGHTA, CDR2 FQGNSA. V was shortened by 1 base and J by 2 bases, with 6 bases between the two germline ends. The CDR3 is 14 amino acids. The CDR3 nucleotides are TGTGCCAGCAGCTTAGTCGTGGCCTACAATGAGCAGTTCTTC. It encodes CASSLVVAYNEQFF.

In nucleotides, the CDR3 is TGTGCCAGCAGTGAATACGGGACAGGGGATGAAAAACTGTTTTTT. Protein product: CASSEYGTGDEKLFF. The rearrangement joins TRBV6-1 to TRBJ1-4, with TRBD1 matching over 10 bases. V shed 2 bases and J 6 bases; nucleotides not matched to a gene: 3. The CDR3 length is 15 residues. Germline CDR1 and CDR2: MNHNS and SASEGT.

This clone has more than one count but fewer than ten. This sequence joins TRBV18 and TRBJ2-7; a possible D gene is TRBD1 (5 bases). The CDR3 sequence is 14 residues long. V dropped 2 bases and J dropped 0 bases, with 8 bases sitting between them. Germline-derived CDR1 and CDR2 are KGHSH and LQKENI. CDR3 bases: TGTGCCAGCTCACCAGGCAGGGACTCCTACGAGCAGTACTTC. Translating it yields CASSPGRDSYEQYF.

This chain links TRBV5-1 with TRBJ1-4; D may be TRBD1 (5 bases). V was cut by 0 bases and J by 7 bases, with 16 bases left in between. The CDR3 is made up of 16 amino acids. From germline, CDR1 is SGHRS and CDR2 YFSETQ. CDR3 protein: CASSLALDRGGEKLFF. In DNA form, the CDR3 reads TGCGCCAGCAGCTTGGCCCTCGATCGGGGGGGTGAAAAACTGTTTTTT.

V is TRBV7-3 and J is TRBJ2-2, with 13 bases that match TRBD2. The CDR3 totals 17 residues. CDR1 and CDR2 (germline): SGHTA, FQGTGA. With V trimmed by 2 bases and J by 5 bases, 5 bases remained unmatched. CDR3 sequence: CASSLVRTSGRTGELFF. The CDR3 region has the DNA TGTGCCAGCAGCTTAGTCCGGACTAGCGGGAGAACCGGGGAGCTGTTTTTT.

The gene calls are TRBV12-2 and TRBJ2-1. TRBV12-2 is tagged as a pseudogene. The CDR3 contains 11 residues. The CDR3 nucleotides read TGTGCAAGCCGACCTTACAATGAGCAGTTCTTC. It yields the protein CASRPYNEQFF.

The chain has TRBV5-3 and TRBJ2-5; D is uncertain. TRBV5-3 is sorted into the ORF group, with uncertain function. The CDR3 extends over 12 amino acids. Trimming shortened V by 10 bases and J by 5 bases, and 15 bases separated the two germline ends. The CDR3 spells CAGWSFGETQYF. CDR3 DNA sequence: TGTGCCGGATGGAGTTTCGGGGAGACCCAGTACTTC.

This clone was seen only a few times. With a much larger clone just one base away, this may be a read error. In DNA form, the CDR3 reads TGTGCCAGCAGCCGGGACAACTCTGGAAACACCATATATTTT. Translated: CASSRDNSGNTIYF. The chain has TRBV6-5 and TRBJ1-3; D may be TRBD1 (6 bases). CDR1 and CDR2 (germline): MNHEY, SVGAGI. V dropped 6 bases and J dropped 0 bases, with 9 bases sitting between them. CDR3 length: 14 amino acids.

This clone was detected only once. V usage is TRBV7-2 and J usage is TRBJ2-7; perhaps TRBD1 as D (5 bases). The V gene's germline CDR1 is SGHTA and CDR2 FQGNSA. CDR3 length: 14 amino acids. Trimming left V 5 bases short and J 3 bases short, with 14 bases between. In DNA, the CDR3 is TGTGCCAGCAGCCCCCAGGGTAATTTCTACGAGCAGTACTTC. Residues: CASSPQGNFYEQYF.

This clone appeared a few times. The J gene is TRBJ2-7, the V gene TRBV10-3, with D perhaps being TRBD1 or TRBD2 (6 bases each). From germline, CDR1 is ENHRY and CDR2 SYGVKD. The V end was cut by 10 bases, the J end by 0 bases, with 19 bases between. This CDR3 has 15 amino acids. In DNA form, the CDR3 reads TGTGCCAGCATTGGGGGCGGGACCAGCTCCTACGAGCAGTACTTC. Amino acid sequence: CASIGGGTSSYEQYF.

J is TRBJ2-7 and V is TRBV19; D might be TRBD2 (6 bases). Trimming stripped 2 bases from V and 8 bases from J, with 10 bases between. The CDR3 contains 12 residues. Per the germline V gene, CDR1 is LNHDA and CDR2 is SQIVND (reference sequence). The chain's CDR3 is CASSILGGKQYF. The DNA of the CDR3 is TGTGCCAGTAGTATATTGGGCGGGAAGCAGTACTTC.

The CDR3 coding sequence is TGTGCCAGCAGCTTAGATAGGACTAGCGGGGGGTACGAGCAGTACTTC. It translates to CASSLDRTSGGYEQYF. The chain combines TRBV7-2 with TRBJ2-7; 14 nucleotides line up with TRBD2. CDR3 size: 16 residues. Per germline, CDR1 SGHTA and CDR2 FQGNSA. Trimming took 1 base from V and 4 from J; bases not matched to a gene: 3.

J is TRBJ2-3 and V is TRBV28; TRBD1 or TRBD2 may be the D gene (5 bases each). The germline V and J ends were trimmed by 2 bases and 4 bases, with 10 bases remaining between them. Per germline, CDR1 MDHEN and CDR2 SYDVKM. This CDR3 region has 14 residues. The CDR3 protein is CASSLMRGADTQYF. For the CDR3, the DNA is TGTGCCAGCAGTTTAATGAGGGGCGCAGATACGCAGTATTTT.

The V and J genes are TRBV7-6 and TRBJ1-3, with no clear D. The V end lost 2 bases, the J end lost 1 base, and 3 bases lay between the germline ends. The CDR3 contains 13 residues. Germline V gives CDR1 SGHVS, CDR2 FNYEAQ. DNA for the CDR3: TGTGCCAGCAGCTTAAAGTCTGGAAACACCATATATTTT. It translates to CASSLKSGNTIYF.